This TCR beta chain is from a study of beta chain features in type 1 diabetes. Overall study results and limits: Among all four CD4+ subsets, Type 1 diabetes patients had TCRB CDR3s that were moderately but significantly shorter.

With respect to this clone: The antigen remains undetermined.

CDR3 size: 15 residues. The V and J ends lost 2 bases and 3 bases respectively, with 11 bases between them. In germline, CDR1 is MNHEY, CDR2 SMNVEV (reference sequence). Sequencing targeted expressed TCRB transcripts, as all isolated RNA had been reverse transcribed. Assay: immunoSEQ multiplex PCR; the TCRdb copy retains only in-frame clones and omits some. The table includes about 150,000 clones, 7.8% detected once. The source of this sequence is a woman in her forties with type 1 diabetes. The genes are TRBV27 and TRBJ1-5; D gene unclear. Sample: central memory CD4+ T cells from blood. As DNA, the CDR3 is TGTGCCAGCAGTTTAAGAAGGCAGGACAATCAGCCCCAGCATTTT. Translated, it gives CASSLRRQDNQPQHF.